The 20 T cell receptor beta chains given below trace back to one sample, sequenced in a study of blood T cell repertoires in COVID-19. Libraries were prepared by immunoSEQ multiplex PCR; TCRdb keeps only in-frame clonotypes and omits some of them. The profile covers roughly 250,000 clones, with approximately 88% appearing a single time and about 3.1% taken by the ten largest. The sample consisted of PBMCs or T cells enriched from blood (not recorded which). These receptor sequences come from a woman aged 40-49 years who had been exposed to COVID-19.

This sequence joins TRBV9 and TRBJ1-1; a possible D gene is TRBD1 (6 bases). Germline V gene data show CDR1 as SGDLS and CDR2 as YYNGEE. The CDR3 totals 15 residues. Trimming removed 3 bases at V and 0 bases at J, with 12 bases between. CDR3 loop: CASSAKQGMNTEAFF. CDR3 DNA: TGTGCCAGCAGCGCAAAACAGGGAATGAACACTGAAGCTTTCTTT.

This clone has just a few counts. The chain joins TRBV7-9 to TRBJ1-1; unclear D gene. This CDR3 has 12 residues. The germline V and J ends were trimmed by 4 bases and 3 bases, with 6 bases remaining between them. Germline V CDR1 and CDR2: SEHNR, FQNEAQ (reference sequence). The DNA of the CDR3 is TGTGCCAGCAGCTCAGAGGACACTGAAGCTTTCTTT. Its translation: CASSSEDTEAFF. Full variable domain (missing parts from reference TRBV7-9 and TRBJ1-1): DTGVSQNPRHKITKRGQNVTFRCDPISEHNRLYWYRQTLGQGPEFLTYFQNEAQLEKSRLLSDRFSAERPKGSFSTLEIQRTEQGDSAMYLCASSSEDTEAFFGQGTRLTVV.

This rearrangement joins TRBV15 to TRBJ2-2, with TRBD2 matching over 11 bases. V shed 9 bases, J shed 6 bases, and the junction held 9 bases outside the gene matches. Germline lookup yields CDR1 LNHNV and CDR2 YYDKDF (reference sequence). The CDR3 covers 15 residues. Here the CDR3 reads CATQPLAGGSGELFF. For the CDR3, the DNA is TGTGCCACTCAGCCTCTAGCGGGAGGCTCCGGGGAGCTGTTTTTT.

The chain recombines TRBV11-3 with TRBJ2-1; 8 bases are a match to TRBD2. Germline CDR1 reads SGHNT; CDR2 reads YENEEA. After removal of 4 bases from V and 4 bases from J, the junction contained 15 bases not matched to a gene. CDR3 length: 18 residues. The CDR3 nucleotides read TGTGCCAGCAGCTCTGTTTGGTTGTCGGGAGGGGGATACAATGAGCAGTTCTTC. It translates to CASSSVWLSGGGYNEQFF.

The chain couples TRBV6-5 to TRBJ2-3; a weak D match, TRBD2 (6 bases). V was pared by 7 bases and J by 4 bases, with 18 bases between. Per the germline V gene, CDR1 is MNHEY and CDR2 is SVGAGI. The CDR3 is made up of 15 amino acids. CDR3 region: CASTPRRDFADTQYF. As DNA, the CDR3 is TGTGCCAGCACCCCGCGCCGGGACTTCGCAGATACGCAGTATTTT.

V and J are TRBV6-4 and TRBJ2-1; D ambiguous. The V gene's germline CDR1 is MRHNA and CDR2 SNTAGT. CDR3 size: 13 residues. V lost 3 bases and J 3 bases, leaving 6 bases between the germline ends. DNA for the CDR3: TGTGCCAGCAGTGAGGGCTACTACAATGAGCAGTTCTTC. Protein: CASSEGYYNEQFF.

The J gene is TRBJ1-1, the V gene TRBV28; D is ambiguous. The CDR3 is made up of 12 amino acids. Germline CDR1 reads MDHEN; CDR2 reads SYDVKM. V lost 10 bases, J lost 2 bases, and 11 bases lay in between. The DNA of the CDR3 is TGTGCCATCTTCAGGACTAACACTGAAGCTTTCTTT. Its translation: CAIFRTNTEAFF. The complete variable domain, with remaining parts taken from reference TRBV28 and TRBJ1-1, reads DVKVTQSSRYLVKRTGEKVFLECVQDMDHENMFWYRQDPGLGLRLIYFSYDVKMKEKGDIPEGYSVSREKKERFSLILESASTNQTSMYLCAIFRTNTEAFFGQGTRLTVV.

The chain is built from TRBV7-8 and TRBJ2-3; no definite D call. The CDR3 has 18 residues. V gave up 1 base and J gave up 0 bases, with 17 bases separating them. Germline-derived CDR1 and CDR2 are SGHVS and FQNEAQ. CDR3 loop: CASSLGRPLGDSTDTQYF. CDR3 in DNA: TGTGCCAGCAGCTTAGGACGACCTCTAGGAGACAGCACAGATACGCAGTATTTT.

This clone has only one observation. The V call is TRBV21-1, the J call TRBJ1-1. TRBV21-1 is a recognized pseudogene. The CDR3 totals 12 residues. CDR3 protein: CASNRRNTEAFF. For the CDR3, the DNA is TGTGCCAGCAACCGGAGGAACACTGAAGCTTTCTTT.

This chain joins TRBV10-3 and TRBJ1-2; possible D gene TRBD1, 5 bases. V lost 10 bases and J lost 0, with 18 bases in between. This CDR3 comprises 15 residues. Germline-derived CDR1 and CDR2 are ENHRY and SYGVKD. The CDR3 DNA sequence: TGTGCCACCTCTCTGGGTACGGGGGCTAACTATGGCTACACCTTC. It yields the protein CATSLGTGANYGYTF.

This chain uses TRBV18 with TRBJ2-7, with D tentatively TRBD2 (6 bases). V lost 3 bases and J 7 bases, leaving 13 bases between the germline ends. This CDR3 has 13 amino acids. Germline V gene sequence: CDR1 KGHSH, CDR2 LQKENI. This CDR3 is CASSPRAAGEQYV. The CDR3 nucleotides are TGTGCCAGCTCACCTCGAGCGGCGGGGGAGCAGTACGTC.

The chain is built from TRBV14 and TRBJ2-1, with 7 positions matching TRBD2. The V gene's germline CDR1 is SGHDN and CDR2 FVKESK. The length of the CDR3 is 13 residues. V lost 4 bases and J lost 7; bases outside the gene matches: 4. This CDR3 is CASSLSGGNEQFF. In DNA, the CDR3 is TGTGCCAGCAGCCTGTCGGGGGGTAATGAGCAGTTCTTC. Full variable domain (missing parts from reference TRBV14 and TRBJ2-1): EAGVTQFPSHSVIEKGQTVTLRCDPISGHDNLYWYRRVMGKEIKFLLHFVKESKQDESGMPNNRFLAERTGGTYSTLKVQPAELEDSGVYFCASSLSGGNEQFFGPGTRLTVL.

The chain joins TRBV21-1 to TRBJ2-7; TRBD2 is the table's D call, not checked against the DNA. TRBV21-1 is labeled a pseudogene. The CDR3 is 18 amino acids. This CDR3 is CASSKMTFQVAGAYEQYV. The CDR3 DNA sequence: TGTGCCAGCAGCAAAATGACTTTCCAGGTAGCGGGAGCCTACGAGCAGTACGTC.

The chain couples TRBV14 to TRBJ2-2; D unresolved. The CDR3 is made up of 13 amino acids. Germline CDR1 and CDR2: SGHDN and FVKESK. V shed 0 bases and J shed 6 bases, with 5 bases lying between them. CDR3 coding DNA: TGTGCCAGCAGCCAAGAGCGAGCCGGGGAGCTGTTTTTT. Protein product: CASSQERAGELFF. The variable domain in full, completed from reference TRBV14 and TRBJ2-2, reads EAGVTQFPSHSVIEKGQTVTLRCDPISGHDNLYWYRRVMGKEIKFLLHFVKESKQDESGMPNNRFLAERTGGTYSTLKVQPAELEDSGVYFCASSQERAGELFFGEGSRLTVL.

The chain recombines TRBV7-2 with TRBJ2-2; no definite D call. Germline V gene sequence: CDR1 SGHTA, CDR2 FQGNSA. The CDR3 extends over 14 amino acids. Trimming stripped 2 bases from V and 3 bases from J, with 7 bases between. The CDR3 is CASSLLAYTGELFF. The CDR3 region has the DNA TGTGCCAGCAGCTTACTGGCCTACACCGGGGAGCTGTTTTTT.

J is TRBJ2-5 and V is TRBV5-4, with D perhaps matching TRBD1 (6 bases). CDR1 and CDR2 (germline): SGHNT, YYREEE (reference sequence). CDR3 length equals 14 residues. The V and J ends lost 3 bases and 3 bases respectively, with 12 bases between them. CDR3 in amino acids: CASSSHRVEETQYF. CDR3 DNA sequence: TGTGCCAGCAGCTCGCACAGGGTCGAAGAGACCCAGTACTTC.

This chain links TRBV28 with TRBJ2-7; maybe TRBD1 (6 bases). V was clipped by 7 bases and J by 6 bases, with 19 bases between them. The CDR3 runs to 14 residues. CDR1 MDHEN and CDR2 SYDVKM come from the germline V gene. The CDR3, as DNA: TGTGCCAGCACCTTAAGGGGGTGGGGGTCCGAGCAGTACTTC. This sequence encodes CASTLRGWGSEQYF. Full variable domain (outside the CDR3, taken from reference TRBV28 and TRBJ2-7): DVKVTQSSRYLVKRTGEKVFLECVQDMDHENMFWYRQDPGLGLRLIYFSYDVKMKEKGDIPEGYSVSREKKERFSLILESASTNQTSMYLCASTLRGWGSEQYFGPGTRLTVT.

CDR3 DNA sequence: TGTGCCAGCCGGCCCCAGGGACAGGGAATAGGCGAGCAGTACTTC. Translated, it gives CASRPQGQGIGEQYF. This rearrangement joins TRBV7-2 to TRBJ2-7; 9 bases fit TRBD1. Trimming removed 8 bases from V and 6 bases from J; junction bases left unmatched: 14. Germline values: CDR1 SGHTA, CDR2 FQGNSA. The CDR3 is 15 residues long.

The J gene is TRBJ2-1, the V gene TRBV10-1, with 10 bases aligning to TRBD2. The V gene end was trimmed by 2 bases and the J gene end by 4 bases; junction bases not matched to a gene: 8. The CDR3 sequence is 17 residues long. Germline lookup yields CDR1 WNHNN and CDR2 SYGVQD (reference sequence). CDR3 nucleotides: TGCGCCAGCAGTGAGCCTAGCGGGGGATCCCTGTACAATGAGCAGTTCTTC. Translating it yields CASSEPSGGSLYNEQFF.

The rearrangement joins TRBV4-2 to TRBJ2-7; no firm D call. CDR3 size: 12 residues. Trimming stripped 1 base from V and 4 bases from J, with 5 bases between. Germline V gives CDR1 LGHNA, CDR2 YNFKEQ. CDR3 residues: CASSQVSYEQYF. The CDR3 bases are TGTGCCAGCAGCCAAGTTTCTTACGAGCAGTACTTC.